This T cell receptor beta chain was captured by sequencing in a study of Tregs in tolerant kidney transplant recipients. Trimming removed 4 bases at V and 5 bases at J, with 5 bases between. The CDR3 consists of 11 residues. The germline V gene encodes CDR1 MNHNY and CDR2 SVGAGI (reference sequence). This clone turned up a few times. Its target is unknown. The method was immunoSEQ multiplex PCR; TCRdb's version includes in-frame clones alone and lacks a portion of them. The sample lists roughly 250,000 clones; 65% to 85% were seen once. Notes on the study in general: Few patients were studied, so findings need validation in larger groups. Tregs expanded with activated donor B cells seemed most donor-specific.

The material sequenced was CD4+ T cells from blood. The receptor was derived from a human donor in good health. The chain is built from TRBV6-6 and TRBJ1-1; no firm D call. The CDR3 coding sequence is TGTGCCAGCAGTTTCCGGACTGAAGCTTTCTTT. As protein: CASSFRTEAFF.